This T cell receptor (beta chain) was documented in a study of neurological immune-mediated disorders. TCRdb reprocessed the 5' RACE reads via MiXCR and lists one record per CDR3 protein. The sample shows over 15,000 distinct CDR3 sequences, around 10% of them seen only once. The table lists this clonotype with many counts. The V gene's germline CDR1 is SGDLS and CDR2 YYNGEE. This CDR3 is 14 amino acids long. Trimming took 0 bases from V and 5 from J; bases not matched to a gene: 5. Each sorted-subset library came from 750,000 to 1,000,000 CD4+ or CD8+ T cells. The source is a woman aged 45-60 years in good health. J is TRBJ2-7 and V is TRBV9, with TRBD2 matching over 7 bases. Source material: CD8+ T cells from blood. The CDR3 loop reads CASSVGGRVDEQYF. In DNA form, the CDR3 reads TGTGCCAGCAGCGTAGGGGGGAGGGTCGACGAGCAGTACTTC. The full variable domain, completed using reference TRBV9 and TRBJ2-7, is DSGVTQTPKHLITATGQRVTLRCSPRSGDLSVYWYQQSLDQGLQFLIQYYNGEERAKGNILERFSAQQFPDLHSELNLSSLELGDSALYFCASSVGGRVDEQYFGPGTRLTVT.